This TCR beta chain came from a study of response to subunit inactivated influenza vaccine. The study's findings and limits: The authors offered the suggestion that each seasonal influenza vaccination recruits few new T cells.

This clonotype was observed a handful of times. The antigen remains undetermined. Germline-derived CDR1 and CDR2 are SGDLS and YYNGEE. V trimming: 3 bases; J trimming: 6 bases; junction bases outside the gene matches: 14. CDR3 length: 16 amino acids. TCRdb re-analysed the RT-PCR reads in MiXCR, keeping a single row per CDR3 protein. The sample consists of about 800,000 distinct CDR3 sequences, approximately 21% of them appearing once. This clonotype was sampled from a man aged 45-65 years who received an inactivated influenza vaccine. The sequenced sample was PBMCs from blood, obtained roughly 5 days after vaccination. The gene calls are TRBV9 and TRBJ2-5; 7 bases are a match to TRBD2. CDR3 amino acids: CASSGPSGLYGKTQYF. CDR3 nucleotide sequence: TGTGCCAGCAGCGGCCCGTCGGGACTATACGGAAAGACCCAGTACTTC.